This T cell receptor beta chain stems from a study of T cells in Graves' hyperthyroidism and ophthalmopathy. Overall study: Pretreatment peripheral blood was obtained at initial diagnosis. Study-wide results and limits: Most clonotypes that expanded in the thyroid above 0.001 also showed up in blood.

Amplification targeted TCR beta CDR3 regions from RNA transcripts. When the TCR CDR3 underwent first-round RT-PCR, the HTBI primer set was used. TCRdb called the multiplex PCR reads again in MiXCR, with one record for every CDR3 protein. The table lists approximately 600,000 distinct CDR3 sequences, roughly 15% of them singletons. The CDR3 is 15 residues long. Trimming removed 3 bases at V and 4 bases at J, with 14 bases between. CDR1 and CDR2 from the germline V gene are KGHDR and SFDVKD. This clonotype was detected many times. Its antigen remains unknown. For ophthalmopathy patients, the Clinical Activity Score was at least 3 and the NOSPECS grade at least 4; duration was under 3 months. Patients with uncontrolled infections, other autoimmune diseases, pregnancy or lactation were excluded.

The TCR sequence derives from a woman in her 40s with Graves' ophthalmopathy. The specimen sequenced was blood. The genes are TRBV24-1 and TRBJ1-2; D is undetermined. This CDR3 reads CATSDAKGNPYGYTF. Here the CDR3 DNA reads TGTGCCACCAGTGATGCTAAAGGGAATCCCTATGGCTACACCTTC.